This TCR beta chain was documented in a study of blood T cell repertoires in COVID-19. In the study overall: The samples span acute and convalescent COVID-19 from the United States, Italy and Spain. PBMCs, B-cell-depleted T cells, or T cells were the source of the cDNA or gDNA that made up the material.

Authors' processing steps: From reference gene primer amplification, estimates of nucleated cell counts were derived. Sequenced by immunoSEQ multiplex PCR; TCRdb stores in-frame clones only, minus some. The DNA gave D and trimming, while V, J and clone size come from that table. The table records approximately 100,000 clones, approximately 70% of them present only once. This CDR3 has 16 residues. With 0 bases clipped from V and 5 bases from J, the junction kept 10 bases outside the gene matches. CDR1 and CDR2 from the germline V gene are SGHDT and YYEEEE. This clone was counted ten times or more. V gene TRBV5-6 combines with J gene TRBJ2-7, with TRBD1 matching 8 bases. The material sequenced was peripheral blood. The clonotype comes from an elderly man with acute or convalescent COVID-19. The CDR3 loop reads CASSLDAGGAFHEQYF. The CDR3 DNA is TGTGCCAGCAGCTTGGATGCAGGGGGCGCCTTCCACGAGCAGTACTTC.